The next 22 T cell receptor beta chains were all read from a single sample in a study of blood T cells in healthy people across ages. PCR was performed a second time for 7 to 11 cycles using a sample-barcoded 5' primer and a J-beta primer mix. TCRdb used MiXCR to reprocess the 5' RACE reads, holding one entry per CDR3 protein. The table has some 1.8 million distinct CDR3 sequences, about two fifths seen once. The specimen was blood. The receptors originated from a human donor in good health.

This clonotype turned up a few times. CDR3 coding DNA: TGCAGCGTTGTTGGCAGAGTAGCCAAAAACATTCAGTACTTC. Translation: CSVVGRVAKNIQYF. The J gene is TRBJ2-4, the V gene TRBV29-1, with unresolved D. The ends were cut back, 4 bases at V and 0 bases at J, with 10 bases in the middle. Germline loops: CDR1 SQVTM, CDR2 ANQGSEA. This CDR3 is built from 14 residues.

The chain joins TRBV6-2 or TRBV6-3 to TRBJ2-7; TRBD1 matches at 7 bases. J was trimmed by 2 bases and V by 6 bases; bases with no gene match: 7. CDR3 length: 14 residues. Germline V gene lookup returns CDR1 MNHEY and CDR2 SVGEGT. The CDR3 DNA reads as TGTGCCAGCAGAGAGAGAGGGGGCGCCTACGAGCAGTACTTC. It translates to CASRERGGAYEQYF.

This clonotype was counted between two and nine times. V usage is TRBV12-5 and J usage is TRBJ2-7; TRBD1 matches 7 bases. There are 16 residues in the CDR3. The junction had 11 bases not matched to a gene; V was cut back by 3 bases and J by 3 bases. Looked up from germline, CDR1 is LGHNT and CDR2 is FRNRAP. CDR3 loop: CASGFGTERTLYEQYF. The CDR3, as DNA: TGTGCTAGTGGTTTCGGGACAGAGAGGACTCTCTACGAGCAGTACTTC.

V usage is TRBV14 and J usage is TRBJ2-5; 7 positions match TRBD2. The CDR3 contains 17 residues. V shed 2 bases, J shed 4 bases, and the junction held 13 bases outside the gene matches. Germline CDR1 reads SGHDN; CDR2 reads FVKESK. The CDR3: CASSQLRGLGLRETQYF. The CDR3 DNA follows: TGTGCCAGCAGCCAACTGAGAGGACTAGGATTGCGAGAGACCCAGTACTTC.

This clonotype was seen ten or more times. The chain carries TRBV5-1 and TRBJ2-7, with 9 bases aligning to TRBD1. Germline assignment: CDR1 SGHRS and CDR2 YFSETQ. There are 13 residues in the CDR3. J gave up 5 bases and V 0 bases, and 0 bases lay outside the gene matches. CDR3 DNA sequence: TGCGCCAGCAGCTTGGGGACAGGGGACGAGCAGTACTTC. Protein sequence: CASSLGTGDEQYF.

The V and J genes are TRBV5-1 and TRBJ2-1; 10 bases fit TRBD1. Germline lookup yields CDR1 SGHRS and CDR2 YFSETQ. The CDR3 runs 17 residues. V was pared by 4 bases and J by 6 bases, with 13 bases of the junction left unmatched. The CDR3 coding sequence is TGCGCCAGCAGCCCCCTGAGAGGACAGGGGGTATTCAATGAGCAGTTCTTC. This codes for CASSPLRGQGVFNEQFF.

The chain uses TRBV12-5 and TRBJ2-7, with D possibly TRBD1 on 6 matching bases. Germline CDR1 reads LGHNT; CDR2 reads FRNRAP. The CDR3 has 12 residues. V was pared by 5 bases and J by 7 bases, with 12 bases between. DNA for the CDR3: TGTGCTAGTGGTATGACAGGTCGGGAGCAGTACTTC. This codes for CASGMTGREQYF.

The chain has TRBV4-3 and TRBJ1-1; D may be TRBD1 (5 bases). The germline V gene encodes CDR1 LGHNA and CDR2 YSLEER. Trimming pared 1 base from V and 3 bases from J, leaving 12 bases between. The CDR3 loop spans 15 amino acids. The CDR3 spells CASSQAHRRDTEAFF. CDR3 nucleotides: TGCGCCAGCAGCCAAGCGCACAGGAGGGACACTGAAGCTTTCTTT.

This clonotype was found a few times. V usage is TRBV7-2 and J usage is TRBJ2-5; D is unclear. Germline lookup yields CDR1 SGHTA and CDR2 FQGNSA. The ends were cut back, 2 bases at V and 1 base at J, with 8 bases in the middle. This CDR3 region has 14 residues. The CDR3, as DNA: TGTGCCAGCAGCTTAACCTTTACCCAAGAGACCCAGTACTTC. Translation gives CASSLTFTQETQYF.

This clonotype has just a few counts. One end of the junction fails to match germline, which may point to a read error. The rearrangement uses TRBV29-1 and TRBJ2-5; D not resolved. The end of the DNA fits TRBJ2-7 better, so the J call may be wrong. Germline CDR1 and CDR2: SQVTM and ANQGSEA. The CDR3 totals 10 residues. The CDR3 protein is CGVRDYEQYF. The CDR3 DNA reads TGCGGCGTTCGTGACTACGAGCAGTACTTC.

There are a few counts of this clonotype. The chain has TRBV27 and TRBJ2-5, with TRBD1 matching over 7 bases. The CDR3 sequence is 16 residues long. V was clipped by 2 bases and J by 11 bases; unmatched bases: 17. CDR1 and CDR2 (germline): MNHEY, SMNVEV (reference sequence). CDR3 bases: TGTGCCAGCAGTTTAGGGCCCGGGACAGAAACCTATGAGCAGTACTTC. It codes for CASSLGPGTETYEQYF.

The CDR3 here is CSAPFGSGGYNEQFF. The CDR3 nucleotides are TGCAGTGCGCCTTTCGGTAGCGGGGGATACAATGAGCAGTTCTTC. V and J are TRBV20-1 and TRBJ2-1; 9 nucleotides align to TRBD2. CDR3 length: 15 residues. V lost 6 bases and J lost 4; bases outside the gene matches: 10. Germline CDR1 reads DFQATT; CDR2 reads SNEGSKA (reference sequence).

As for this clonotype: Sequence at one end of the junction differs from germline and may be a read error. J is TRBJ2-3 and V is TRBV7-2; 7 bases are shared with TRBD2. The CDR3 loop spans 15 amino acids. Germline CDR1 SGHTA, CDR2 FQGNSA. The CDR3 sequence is CANSPSGIPTDTQYF. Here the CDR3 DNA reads TGTGCCAACAGCCCCAGCGGGATCCCCACAGATACGCAGTATTTT.

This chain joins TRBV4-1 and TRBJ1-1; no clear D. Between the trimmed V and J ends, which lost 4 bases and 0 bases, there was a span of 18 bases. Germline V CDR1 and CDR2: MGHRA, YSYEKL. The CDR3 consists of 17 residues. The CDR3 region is CASSPFQLGGLNTEAFF. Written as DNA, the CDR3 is TGCGCCAGCAGCCCCTTCCAACTAGGAGGGTTGAACACTGAAGCTTTCTTT.

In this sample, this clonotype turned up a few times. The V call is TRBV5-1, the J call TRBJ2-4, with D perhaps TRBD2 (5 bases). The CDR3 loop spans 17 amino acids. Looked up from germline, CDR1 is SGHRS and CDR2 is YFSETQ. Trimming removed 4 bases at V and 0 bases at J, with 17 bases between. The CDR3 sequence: CASSPRADPLAKNIQYF. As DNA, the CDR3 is TGCGCCAGCAGCCCGAGGGCGGACCCACTAGCCAAAAACATTCAGTACTTC.

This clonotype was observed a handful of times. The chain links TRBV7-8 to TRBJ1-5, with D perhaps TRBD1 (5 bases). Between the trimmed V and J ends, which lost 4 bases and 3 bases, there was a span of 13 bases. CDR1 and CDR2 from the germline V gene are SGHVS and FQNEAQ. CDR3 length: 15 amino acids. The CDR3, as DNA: TGTGCCAGCAGCTCCCCAGGGACCCTCAATCAGCCCCAGCATTTT. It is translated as CASSSPGTLNQPQHF. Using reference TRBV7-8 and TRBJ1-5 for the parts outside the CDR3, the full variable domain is GAGVSQSPRYKVAKRGQDVALRCDPISGHVSLFWYQQALGQGPEFLTYFQNEAQLDKSGLPSDRFFAERPEGSVSTLKIQRTQQEDSAVYLCASSSPGTLNQPQHFGDGTRLSIL.

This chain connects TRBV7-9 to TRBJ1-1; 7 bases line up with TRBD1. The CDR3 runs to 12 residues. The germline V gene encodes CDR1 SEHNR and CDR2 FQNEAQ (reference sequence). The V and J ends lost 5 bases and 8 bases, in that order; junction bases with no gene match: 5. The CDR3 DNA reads TGTGCCAGCAGCGTCAGGGGGAGAGAAGCTTTCTTT. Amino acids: CASSVRGREAFF.

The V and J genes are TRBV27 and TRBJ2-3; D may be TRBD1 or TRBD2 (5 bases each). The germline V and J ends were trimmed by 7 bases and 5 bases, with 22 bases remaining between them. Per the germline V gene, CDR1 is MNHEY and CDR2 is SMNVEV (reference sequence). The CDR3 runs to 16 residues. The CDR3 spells CASKRTGLQTLDTQYF. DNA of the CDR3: TGTGCCAGCAAACGGACGGGGCTCCAAACGCTAGATACGCAGTATTTT.

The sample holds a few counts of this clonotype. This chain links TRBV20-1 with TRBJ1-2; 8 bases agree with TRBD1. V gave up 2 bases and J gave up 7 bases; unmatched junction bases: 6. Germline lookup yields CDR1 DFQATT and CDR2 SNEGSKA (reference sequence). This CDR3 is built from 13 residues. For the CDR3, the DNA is TGCAGTGCTAGACAGTACGGACAGGGTGGCTACACCTTC. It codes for CSARQYGQGGYTF.

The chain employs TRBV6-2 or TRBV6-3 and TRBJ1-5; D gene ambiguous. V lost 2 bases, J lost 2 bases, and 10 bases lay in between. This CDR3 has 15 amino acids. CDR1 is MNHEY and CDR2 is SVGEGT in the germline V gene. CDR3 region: CASSYVGEGNQPQHF. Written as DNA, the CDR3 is TGTGCCAGCAGTTACGTCGGGGAGGGCAATCAGCCCCAGCATTTT.

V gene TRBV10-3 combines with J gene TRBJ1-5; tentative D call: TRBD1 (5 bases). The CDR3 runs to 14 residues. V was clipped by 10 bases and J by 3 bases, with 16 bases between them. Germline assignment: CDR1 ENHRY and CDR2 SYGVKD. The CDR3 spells CATRRDGNNQPQHF. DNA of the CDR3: TGTGCCACCCGAAGGGACGGAAACAATCAGCCCCAGCATTTT.

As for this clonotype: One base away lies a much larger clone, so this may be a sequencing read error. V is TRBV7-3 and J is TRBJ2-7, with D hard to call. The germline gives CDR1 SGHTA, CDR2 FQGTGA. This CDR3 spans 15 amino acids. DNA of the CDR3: TGTACCAGCAGCTTAGGCTGGGAATTTCGCTACGAGCAGTACTTC. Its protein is CTSSLGWEFRYEQYF.